The 18 T cell receptor beta chains below come from one sample, sequenced in a study of blood T cell repertoires in COVID-19. The method was immunoSEQ multiplex PCR; TCRdb's version includes in-frame clones alone and lacks a portion of them. There are a few hundred thousand clones in the sample; around 86% occur only once, and about 1.7% lies in the top ten. Sequenced material: peripheral blood. All receptors come from a woman between 50 and 59 years old with acute or convalescent COVID-19.

V usage is TRBV6-6 and J usage is TRBJ2-7, with 7 positions matching TRBD2. Trimming took 2 bases from V and 6 from J; bases not matched to a gene: 13. This CDR3 is built from 16 residues. Germline V gives CDR1 MNHNY, CDR2 SVGAGI (reference sequence). The CDR3 nucleotides read TGTGCCAGCAGTTACAGTACCGGGACTACCTCTCCCGAGCAGTACTTC. It translates to CASSYSTGTTSPEQYF.

V is TRBV19 and J is TRBJ2-2; D remains ambiguous. Between the trimmed V and J ends, which lost 4 bases and 1 base, there was a span of 4 bases. The CDR3 contains 13 residues. From germline, CDR1 is LNHDA and CDR2 SQIVND (reference sequence). This chain's CDR3 is CASSRGNTGELFF. The CDR3 coding sequence is TGTGCCAGTAGTAGAGGGAACACCGGGGAGCTGTTTTTT.

V and J are TRBV29-1 and TRBJ1-1, with a tentative D call TRBD1 (6 bases). Germline V gene data show CDR1 as SQVTM and CDR2 as ANQGSEA. The V end lost 5 bases, the J end lost 4 bases, and 14 bases lay between the germline ends. CDR3 size: 13 residues. The CDR3 nucleotides read TGCAGCGTTTGGGCGGGGGCGAGCACTGAAGCTTTCTTT. It translates to CSVWAGASTEAFF.

The CDR3 sequence is CASSVGTGTYNEQFF. For the CDR3, the DNA is TGTGCCAGCAGTGTGGGGACAGGGACCTACAATGAGCAGTTCTTC. The V gene is TRBV2, the J gene TRBJ2-1; 9 nucleotides agree with TRBD1. Germline V gene data show CDR1 as SNHLY and CDR2 as FYNNEI. After removal of 4 bases from V and 2 bases from J, the junction contained 3 bases not matched to a gene. The CDR3 is 15 amino acids.

With regard to this clone: This CDR3 is also generated by other DNA sequences in the sample. The chain is built from TRBV18 and TRBJ2-7; TRBD2 matches 12 bases. In germline, CDR1 is KGHSH, CDR2 LQKENI. Trimming at V came to 6 bases and at J to 4 bases, leaving 1 base not matched to a gene. This CDR3 has 13 amino acids. CDR3 nucleotides: TGTGCCAGCTCCCTAGCGGGAGGGTACGAGCAGTACTTC. Amino acid sequence: CASSLAGGYEQYF. The variable domain in full, completed from reference TRBV18 and TRBJ2-7, reads NAGVMQNPRHLVRRRGQEARLRCSPMKGHSHVYWYRQLPEEGLKFMVYLQKENIIDESGMPKERFSAEFPKEGPSILRIQQVVRGDSAAYFCASSLAGGYEQYFGPGTRLTVT.

The chain uses TRBV11-2 and TRBJ2-7; a weak D match, TRBD2 (6 bases). The V end was cut by 5 bases, the J end by 4 bases, with 15 bases between. This CDR3 comprises 14 residues. CDR1 SGHAT and CDR2 FQNNGV come from the germline V gene. Here the CDR3 DNA reads TGTGCCAGCAGCCTCCACGGGAGCAGGTACGAGCAGTACTTC. Amino acid sequence: CASSLHGSRYEQYF.

The chain employs TRBV5-1 and TRBJ2-2, with D possibly being TRBD2 (6 bases). The CDR3 has 16 residues. CDR1 and CDR2 from the germline V gene are SGHRS and YFSETQ. Trimming stripped 0 bases from V and 4 bases from J, with 13 bases between. Written as DNA, the CDR3 is TGCGCCAGCAGCTTGGAGCGGCGGGAAGGCACCGGGGAGCTGTTTTTT. Translating it yields CASSLERREGTGELFF.

At least ten counts were recorded for this clone. The chain uses TRBV28 and TRBJ2-6, with 9 bases that match TRBD2. The CDR3 is 17 residues long. In germline, CDR1 is MDHEN, CDR2 SYDVKM. V shed 6 bases and J 3 bases; nucleotides not matched to a gene: 9. CDR3 coding DNA: TGTGCCAGCAGCAAAATAGCGGGAGCGGGTGGGGCCAACGTCCTGACTTTC. Translation gives CASSKIAGAGGANVLTF.

In its sample, this clone was seen a few times. The rearrangement links TRBV6-2 or TRBV6-3 to TRBJ1-2; TRBD1 aligns across 7 bases. From germline, CDR1 is MNHEY and CDR2 SVGEGT. The CDR3 sequence is 13 residues long. Germline trimming cut 6 bases from V and 14 bases from J; bases unmatched to any gene: 15. The CDR3 DNA is TGTGCCAGCAGCCCTCAACCTGGGGACAGCCTAACCTTC. Translating gives CASSPQPGDSLTF.

The chain uses TRBV10-3 and TRBJ2-7; the D gene is possibly TRBD1 (6 bases). Trimming took off 8 bases at V and 5 bases at J, with 10 bases between the two ends. Germline V lookup: CDR1 ENHRY, CDR2 SYGVKD. The CDR3 is 11 amino acids. In DNA form, the CDR3 reads TGTGCCATCCGACAGGCCCACGAGCAGTACTTC. Translating gives CAIRQAHEQYF.

V and J are TRBV4-1 and TRBJ2-1; 11 bases agree with TRBD1. Germline V gene data show CDR1 as MGHRA and CDR2 as YSYEKL. Losses at the gene ends were 8 bases for V and 6 bases for J; bases not matched to a gene: 9. The CDR3 runs to 15 residues. Here the CDR3 reads CASSKSGTGGNEQFF. The CDR3 bases are TGCGCCAGCTCTAAATCCGGGACAGGGGGCAATGAGCAGTTCTTC.

The J gene is TRBJ2-1, the V gene TRBV11-2; 9 bases fit TRBD2. There are 15 residues in the CDR3. V lost 1 base and J lost 5; bases outside the gene matches: 3. The germline V gene has CDR1 SGHAT and CDR2 FQNNGV. In DNA form, the CDR3 reads TGTGCCAGCAGCTTAGGTAGCGGGAGCCACAATGAGCAGTTCTTC. It codes for CASSLGSGSHNEQFF.

The rearrangement joins TRBV5-1 to TRBJ2-3; TRBD2 aligns across 9 bases. The junction had 7 bases not matched to a gene; V was cut back by 3 bases and J by 2 bases. CDR1 is SGHRS and CDR2 is YFSETQ in the germline V gene. The CDR3 extends over 16 amino acids. The CDR3 protein is CASSSASGRITDTQYF. In DNA, the CDR3 is TGCGCCAGCAGCTCGGCCAGCGGGAGGATCACAGATACGCAGTATTTT. The full variable domain, completed using reference TRBV5-1 and TRBJ2-3, is KAGVTQTPRYLIKTRGQQVTLSCSPISGHRSVSWYQQTPGQGLQFLFEYFSETQRNKGNFPGRFSGRQFSNSRSEMNVSTLELGDSALYLCASSSASGRITDTQYFGPGTRLTVL.

The V and J genes are TRBV9 and TRBJ2-7; D possibly corresponds to TRBD1 (5 bases). Trimming removed 3 bases at V and 4 bases at J, with 17 bases between. This CDR3 is built from 15 residues. The V gene's germline CDR1 is SGDLS and CDR2 YYNGEE. Here the CDR3 reads CASSALGAGPYEQYF. CDR3 in DNA: TGTGCCAGCAGCGCCCTAGGGGCAGGACCGTACGAGCAGTACTTC.

The chain has TRBV30 and TRBJ2-7; TRBD2 agrees at 14 bases. CDR1 is GTSNPN, CDR2 SVGIG, per germline (reference sequence). The CDR3 contains 19 residues. V lost 3 bases and J lost 5; bases outside the gene matches: 18. The CDR3, as DNA: TGTGCCTGGAGCCGCTCCCTTGGACTAGCGGGAGGCCCTCGGGACGAGCAGTACTTC. Protein: CAWSRSLGLAGGPRDEQYF.

This clone was seen a few times. The chain combines TRBV5-1 with TRBJ2-5, with D possibly TRBD1 on 6 matching bases. Germline CDR1 and CDR2: SGHRS and YFSETQ. The CDR3 runs 16 residues. Trimming shortened V by 3 bases and J by 5 bases, and 20 bases separated the two germline ends. CDR3: CASSSAGDGRLETQYF. The CDR3 region has the DNA TGCGCCAGCAGCTCCGCAGGGGATGGAAGGTTGGAGACCCAGTACTTC.

This clone has a handful of counts. V usage is TRBV3-1 (or the pseudogene TRBV3-2) and J usage is TRBJ2-5; D is uncertain. Trimming pared 3 bases from V and 4 bases from J, leaving 6 bases between. The CDR3 loop spans 12 amino acids. Germline CDR1 LGHDT, CDR2 YNNKEL (reference sequence). DNA for the CDR3: TGTGCCAGCAGCCAGCTCGGAGAGACCCAGTACTTC. This sequence encodes CASSQLGETQYF.

The J gene is TRBJ2-3, the V gene TRBV9; 8 bases map to TRBD2. V dropped 4 bases and J dropped 3; count of bases not matched to a gene: 7. In germline, CDR1 is SGDLS, CDR2 YYNGEE. CDR3 size: 15 residues. For the CDR3, the DNA is TGTGCCAGCAGCCCACGGGGGGGGCAGACAGATACGCAGTATTTT. This gives the protein CASSPRGGQTDTQYF.